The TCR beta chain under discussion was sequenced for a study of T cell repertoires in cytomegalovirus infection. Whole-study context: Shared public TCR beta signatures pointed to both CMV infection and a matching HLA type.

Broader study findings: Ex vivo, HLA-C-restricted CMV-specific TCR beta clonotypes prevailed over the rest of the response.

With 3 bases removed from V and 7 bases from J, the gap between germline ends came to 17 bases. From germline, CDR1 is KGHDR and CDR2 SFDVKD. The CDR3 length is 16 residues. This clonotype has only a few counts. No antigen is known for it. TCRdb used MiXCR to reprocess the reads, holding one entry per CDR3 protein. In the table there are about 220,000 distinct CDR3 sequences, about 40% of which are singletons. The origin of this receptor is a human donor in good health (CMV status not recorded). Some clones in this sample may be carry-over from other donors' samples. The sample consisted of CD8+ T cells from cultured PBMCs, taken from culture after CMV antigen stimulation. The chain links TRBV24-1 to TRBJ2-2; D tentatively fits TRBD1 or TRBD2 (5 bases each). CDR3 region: CATSDGGEGIIGELFF. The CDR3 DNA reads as TGTGCCACCAGTGATGGAGGCGAGGGGATTATCGGGGAGCTGTTTTTT.